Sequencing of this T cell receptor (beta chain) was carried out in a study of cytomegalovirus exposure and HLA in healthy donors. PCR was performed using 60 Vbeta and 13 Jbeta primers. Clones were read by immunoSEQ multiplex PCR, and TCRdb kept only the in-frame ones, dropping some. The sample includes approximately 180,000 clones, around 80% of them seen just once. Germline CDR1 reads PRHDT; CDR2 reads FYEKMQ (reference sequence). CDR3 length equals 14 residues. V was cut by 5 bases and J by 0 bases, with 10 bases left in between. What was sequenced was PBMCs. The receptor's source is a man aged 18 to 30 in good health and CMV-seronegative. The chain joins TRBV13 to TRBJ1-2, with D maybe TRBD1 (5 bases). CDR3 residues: CASSEDISNYGYTF. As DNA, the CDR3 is TGTGCCAGCAGCGAGGACATCTCTAACTATGGCTACACCTTC.